The following is a T cell receptor (beta chain) sequence with its context. Its antigen remains unknown. At the time of sampling, donors were nominally healthy, though unrecorded immune exposures were likely. These data originate in a study of cytomegalovirus exposure and HLA in healthy donors. Study observations and caveats: It was taken for granted in presence/absence analyses that sequencing depth across donors was roughly uniform.

PCR employed 60 Vbeta and 13 Jbeta primers. The table came from immunoSEQ multiplex PCR; TCRdb's copy has only in-frame clones and leaves some out. The sample yields some 140,000 clones, less than 85% seen once. CDR3 size: 13 residues. Germline CDR1 and CDR2: SGHDT and YYEEEE. Trimming shortened V by 0 bases and J by 3 bases, and 7 bases separated the two germline ends. V is TRBV5-6 and J is TRBJ2-7, with unresolved D. Material for sequencing was PBMCs. This receptor was obtained from a woman aged 45-60 years in good health and CMV-seropositive. The CDR3 here is CASSLGRFYEQYF. DNA for the CDR3: TGTGCCAGCAGCTTGGGCAGGTTCTACGAGCAGTACTTC.